The 27 T cell receptor beta chains below come from one sample, sequenced in a study of persistence of HIV-infected CD4 T cells. Cells were stimulated nonspecifically with anti-CD3/anti-CD28 magnetic beads. Sorting selected CD4+ T cells upregulating both CD40 ligand and CD69. Their target antigens are unknown. The libraries were made with immunoSEQ version 4 in survey mode. Profiling relied on immunoSEQ multiplex PCR, and the TCRdb table lists in-frame clones only, not all of them. The sample has around 40,000 clones; around 92% are singletons. The source was CD4+ T cells sorted from PBMCs after approximately 20-hour stimulation, collected from a patient who received antiretroviral therapy. The receptors originated from an adult man with HIV who was CMV-seropositive.

This clone has a handful of counts. J is TRBJ1-3 and V is TRBV3-1 (or the pseudogene TRBV3-2), with TRBD1 as a possible D gene (5 bases). The CDR3 contains 16 residues. Trimming removed 4 bases at V and 2 bases at J, with 15 bases between. The V gene's germline CDR1 is LGHDT and CDR2 YNNKEL (reference sequence). The CDR3 sequence is CASSPTQVGAGNTIYF. DNA of the CDR3: TGTGCCAGCAGCCCTACGCAGGTAGGGGCTGGAAACACCATATATTTT.

V usage is TRBV2 and J usage is TRBJ1-2; TRBD1 is a possible D gene (6 bases). Trimming pared 6 bases from V and 6 bases from J, leaving 20 bases between. The CDR3 covers 15 residues. CDR1 is SNHLY, CDR2 FYNNEI, per germline. The DNA of the CDR3 is TGTGCCAGCAGCCCCCAGGGGTTTATTAAAGATGGCTACACCTTC. Encoded protein: CASSPQGFIKDGYTF.

The chain employs TRBV25-1 and TRBJ2-1; the D gene is possibly TRBD2 (5 bases). This CDR3 is built from 14 residues. In germline, CDR1 is MGHDK, CDR2 SYGVNS. V was pared by 6 bases and J by 5 bases, with 14 bases between. DNA for the CDR3: TGTGCCAGCAGGCGAGGGCAGGTTAACAATGAGCAGTTCTTC. This gives the protein CASRRGQVNNEQFF.

V is TRBV2 and J is TRBJ2-1; no clear D gene. Germline values: CDR1 SNHLY, CDR2 FYNNEI. V lost 6 bases and J lost 0, with 12 bases in between. The CDR3 has 15 residues. The CDR3 DNA sequence: TGTGCCAGCAGGGAGAATCTACCCTCCTACAATGAGCAGTTCTTC. Translation: CASRENLPSYNEQFF.

In DNA, the CDR3 is TGCGCCAGCAGCTTCGACAGCCTAAATGAAAAACTGTTTTTT. Protein product: CASSFDSLNEKLFF. The chain uses TRBV5-1 and TRBJ1-4; D may be TRBD1 (5 bases). The CDR3 contains 14 residues. Trimming pared 2 bases from V and 5 bases from J, leaving 10 bases between. Germline assignment: CDR1 SGHRS and CDR2 YFSETQ.

The V and J genes are TRBV28 and TRBJ1-2, with D hard to call. The length of the CDR3 is 13 residues. The V gene lost 5 bases and the J gene lost 6 bases, with 13 bases spanning the gap. Germline CDR1 and CDR2: MDHEN and SYDVKM. The CDR3 loop reads CASSPSLVDGYTF. The CDR3 DNA reads TGTGCCAGCAGTCCGTCCTTGGTGGATGGCTACACCTTC.

This clone was observed a few times. The chain combines TRBV7-2 with TRBJ1-1; D might be TRBD1 (5 bases). Looked up from germline, CDR1 is SGHTA and CDR2 is FQGNSA. This CDR3 region has 16 residues. With 1 base removed from V and 1 base from J, the gap between germline ends came to 13 bases. CDR3 sequence: CASSLVNLGPNTEAFF. In DNA, the CDR3 is TGTGCCAGCAGCTTAGTAAATCTGGGGCCGAACACTGAAGCTTTCTTT.

CDR3 nucleotide sequence: TGTGCCAGCAGTTTAAGAGCACAGTTGGCCGCCAATGAGCAGTTCTTC. It codes for CASSLRAQLAANEQFF. This chain uses TRBV27 with TRBJ2-1; the D is unclear. Germline loops: CDR1 MNHEY, CDR2 SMNVEV (reference sequence). V gave up 2 bases and J gave up 6 bases, with 17 bases separating them. This CDR3 is 16 amino acids long.

The V gene is TRBV2, the J gene TRBJ1-1; D is unresolved. The CDR3 sequence is 14 residues long. V was cut by 8 bases and J by 1 base, with 14 bases left in between. Germline V gene lookup returns CDR1 SNHLY and CDR2 FYNNEI. The CDR3 sequence: CASSAAPTNTEAFF. The CDR3 coding sequence is TGTGCCAGCTCTGCAGCCCCGACGAACACTGAAGCTTTCTTT.

Concerning this clone: A junction end diverges from the germline sequence, so it may reflect a read error. V is TRBV19 and J is TRBJ1-2, with D perhaps matching TRBD1 (5 bases). The CDR3 has 13 residues. The germline V gene has CDR1 LNHDA and CDR2 SQIVND (reference sequence). This chain's CDR3 is CASIPDGTRMLHF. In DNA form, the CDR3 reads TGTGCCAGTATCCCAGACGGGACGCGCATGCTCCACTTC.

This chain connects TRBV2 to TRBJ2-2; 11 bases match TRBD2. V gave up 4 bases and J gave up 7 bases; unmatched junction bases: 14. The CDR3 is 18 amino acids. CDR1 is SNHLY, CDR2 FYNNEI, per germline. For the CDR3, the DNA is TGTGCCAGCAGTGGGCGATTTAGCGGGGGGGCCTTTGGCGGGGAGCTGTTTTTT. This translates into CASSGRFSGGAFGGELFF.

This sequence joins TRBV2 and TRBJ1-2; no reliable D call. The CDR3 has 15 residues. Germline V gene sequence: CDR1 SNHLY, CDR2 FYNNEI. The V end was cut by 7 bases, the J end by 4 bases, with 19 bases between. The CDR3 coding sequence is TGTGCCAGCATCACCGAGCCAATTGGGGTCTATGGCTACACCTTC. This translates into CASITEPIGVYGYTF.

This chain joins TRBV19 and TRBJ1-2; D might be TRBD1 (5 bases). V lost 3 bases, J lost 6 bases, and 17 bases lay in between. The CDR3 contains 15 residues. Germline lookup yields CDR1 LNHDA and CDR2 SQIVND (reference sequence). Here the CDR3 DNA reads TGTGCCAGTAGTATTGGGCAGGGAGCCCCTCATGGCTACACCTTC. This sequence encodes CASSIGQGAPHGYTF.

The chain combines TRBV14 with TRBJ1-1; D is ambiguous. The CDR3 runs 12 residues. Germline assignment: CDR1 SGHDN and CDR2 FVKESK. V lost 0 bases, J lost 9 bases, and 8 bases lay in between. The CDR3 DNA reads as TGTGCCAGCAGCCAAGATCGACTAAAAGCTTTCTTT. It translates to CASSQDRLKAFF.

In its sample, this clone was seen once. The CDR3, as DNA: TGTGCCAGCAGTCCGCTATTGACAGGGGTCTACGAGCAGTACTTC. Amino acid sequence: CASSPLLTGVYEQYF. The chain couples TRBV27 to TRBJ2-7, with 8 bases that match TRBD1. The CDR3 has 15 amino acids. Germline CDR1 reads MNHEY; CDR2 reads SMNVEV (reference sequence). J lost 3 bases, V lost 5 bases, and 9 bases had no gene match.

The rearrangement joins TRBV7-2 to TRBJ2-6; possible D gene TRBD2, 5 bases. CDR1 and CDR2 from the germline V gene are SGHTA and FQGNSA. The CDR3 consists of 16 residues. V lost 5 bases and J 3 bases, leaving 14 bases between the germline ends. CDR3 residues: CASSPSGLGGANVLTF. Here the CDR3 DNA reads TGTGCCAGCAGCCCCTCGGGATTAGGTGGGGCCAACGTCCTGACTTTC.

This rearrangement joins TRBV28 to TRBJ1-5, with 7 bases aligning to TRBD1. CDR1 is MDHEN and CDR2 is SYDVKM in the germline V gene. This CDR3 is 15 amino acids long. V lost 2 bases to trimming and J lost 6 bases; unmatched junction nucleotides: 7. The CDR3 DNA reads TGTGCCAGCAGTTTAACCCGACAGGGCGGTCAGCCCCAGCATTTT. Its protein is CASSLTRQGGQPQHF. Together with reference TRBV28 and TRBJ1-5, the CDR3 gives the full variable domain: DVKVTQSSRYLVKRTGEKVFLECVQDMDHENMFWYRQDPGLGLRLIYFSYDVKMKEKGDIPEGYSVSREKKERFSLILESASTNQTSMYLCASSLTRQGGQPQHFGDGTRLSIL.

The chain employs TRBV7-3 and TRBJ2-1; the D gene is possibly TRBD1 (5 bases). The germline V gene has CDR1 SGHTA and CDR2 FQGTGA. V lost 0 bases and J lost 10, with 16 bases in between. This CDR3 contains 15 residues. The CDR3 protein is CASSLTGAERAEQFF. In DNA, the CDR3 is TGTGCCAGCAGCTTAACAGGGGCCGAAAGGGCCGAGCAGTTCTTC.

This clone came up once. The CDR3 DNA reads as TGTGCCACCAGCAGAGATCGAGAGAACATTCAGTACTTC. It translates to CATSRDRENIQYF. V gene TRBV15 combines with J gene TRBJ2-4; the D is unclear. The CDR3 is made up of 13 amino acids. CDR1 LNHNV and CDR2 YYDKDF come from the germline V gene (reference sequence). Trimming left V 0 bases short and J 7 bases short, with 7 bases between.

The J gene is TRBJ2-2, the V gene TRBV4-1, with D perhaps matching TRBD1 (6 bases). V lost 0 bases, J lost 5 bases, and 22 bases lay in between. CDR1 and CDR2 (germline): MGHRA, YSYEKL. This CDR3 spans 19 amino acids. Here the CDR3 reads CASSQEKGRGSSRTGELFF. The CDR3 DNA is TGCGCCAGCAGCCAAGAAAAAGGCAGGGGAAGTTCGAGGACCGGGGAGCTGTTTTTT.

This clone occurred once. V gene TRBV6-5 combines with J gene TRBJ2-1; the match to TRBD1 covers 8 bases. With V trimmed by 5 bases and J by 7 bases, 7 bases remained unmatched. Germline V gene data show CDR1 as MNHEY and CDR2 as SVGAGI. The CDR3 runs to 14 residues. The CDR3 sequence is CASSKDRARNEQFF. The CDR3 nucleotides are TGTGCCAGCAGTAAGGACAGGGCTAGGAATGAGCAGTTCTTC.

The J gene is TRBJ2-2, the V gene TRBV6-5, with a possible D match to TRBD1 (5 bases). Trimming removed 5 bases at V and 4 bases at J, with 14 bases between. The germline gives CDR1 MNHEY, CDR2 SVGAGI. The CDR3 spans 15 residues. The chain's CDR3 is CASSPSQATTGELFF. The CDR3 coding sequence is TGTGCCAGCAGTCCTTCACAGGCCACCACCGGGGAGCTGTTTTTT.

The chain links TRBV12-3 or TRBV12-4 to TRBJ1-2; possible D gene TRBD1, 6 bases. V was pared by 1 base and J by 5 bases, with 8 bases between. This CDR3 region has 13 residues. The CDR3: CASSLGGGYGYTF. As DNA, the CDR3 is TGTGCCAGCAGTTTAGGAGGGGGATATGGCTACACCTTC.

The gene calls are TRBV10-3 and TRBJ2-7; 12 nucleotides align to TRBD1. This CDR3 is built from 17 residues. CDR1 and CDR2 from the germline V gene are ENHRY and SYGVKD. With V trimmed by 2 bases and J by 7 bases, 12 bases remained unmatched. The chain's CDR3 is CAISEPTAGQGAYEQYF. The DNA for the CDR3 is TGTGCCATCAGTGAGCCGACGGCGGGACAGGGGGCGTATGAGCAGTACTTC.

The chain's CDR3 is CASKEGINYGYTF. CDR3 coding DNA: TGTGCCAGCAAGGAAGGCATCAACTATGGCTACACCTTC. The chain employs TRBV2 and TRBJ1-2; D ambiguous. The germline V gene encodes CDR1 SNHLY and CDR2 FYNNEI. V shed 7 bases and J shed 2 bases, with 11 bases lying between them. The CDR3 loop spans 13 amino acids.

The chain has TRBV4-1 and TRBJ2-3; D remains ambiguous. The length of the CDR3 is 15 residues. The V gene lost 1 base and the J gene lost 0 bases, with 8 bases spanning the gap. Germline V gives CDR1 MGHRA, CDR2 YSYEKL. This chain's CDR3 is CASSQAPTSTDTQYF. As DNA, the CDR3 is TGCGCCAGCAGCCAAGCCCCTACTAGCACAGATACGCAGTATTTT.

The chain combines TRBV20-1 with TRBJ1-1; D call uncertain. From germline, CDR1 is DFQATT and CDR2 SNEGSKA (reference sequence). With 6 bases removed from V and 2 bases from J, the gap between germline ends came to 1 base. The CDR3 has 9 residues. In DNA, the CDR3 is TGCAGTGCCAACACTGAAGCTTTCTTT. It specifies CSANTEAFF.